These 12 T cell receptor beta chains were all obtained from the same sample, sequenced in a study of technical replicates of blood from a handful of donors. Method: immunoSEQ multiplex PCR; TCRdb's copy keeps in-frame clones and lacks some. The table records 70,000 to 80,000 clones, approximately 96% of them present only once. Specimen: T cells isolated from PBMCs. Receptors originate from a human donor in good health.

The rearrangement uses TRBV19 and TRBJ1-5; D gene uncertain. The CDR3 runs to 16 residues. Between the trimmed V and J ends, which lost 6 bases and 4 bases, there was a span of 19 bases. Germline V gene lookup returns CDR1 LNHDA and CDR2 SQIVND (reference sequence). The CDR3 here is CASSPQAGGRNQPQHF. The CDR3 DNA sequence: TGTGCCAGTAGCCCCCAGGCGGGTGGGAGGAATCAGCCCCAGCATTTT.

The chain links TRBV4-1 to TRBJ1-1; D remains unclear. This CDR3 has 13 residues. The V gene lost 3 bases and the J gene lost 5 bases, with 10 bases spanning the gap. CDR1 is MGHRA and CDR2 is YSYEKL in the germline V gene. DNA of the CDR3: TGCGCCAGCAGCCATGAGGGTGAGACTGAAGCTTTCTTT. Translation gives CASSHEGETEAFF.

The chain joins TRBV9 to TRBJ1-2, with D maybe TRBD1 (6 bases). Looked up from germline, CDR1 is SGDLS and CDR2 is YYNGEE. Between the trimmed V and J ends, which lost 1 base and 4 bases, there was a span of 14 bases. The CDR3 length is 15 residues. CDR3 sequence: CASSVSGQSFYGYTF. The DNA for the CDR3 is TGTGCCAGCAGCGTATCCGGACAGAGCTTCTATGGCTACACCTTC.

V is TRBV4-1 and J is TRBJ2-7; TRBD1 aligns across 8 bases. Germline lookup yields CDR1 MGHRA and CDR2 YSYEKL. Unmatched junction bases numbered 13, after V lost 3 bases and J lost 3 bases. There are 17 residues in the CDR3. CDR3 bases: TGCGCCAGCAGCCAGGATGGACAGGGTCACAAAATCTACGAGCAGTACTTC. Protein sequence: CASSQDGQGHKIYEQYF.

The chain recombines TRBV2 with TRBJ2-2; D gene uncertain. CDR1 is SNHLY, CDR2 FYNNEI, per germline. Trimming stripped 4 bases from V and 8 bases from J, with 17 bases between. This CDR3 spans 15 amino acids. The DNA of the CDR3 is TGTGCCAGCAGTGGACAAGGTCTGGTGGCTGGGGAGCTGTTTTTT. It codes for CASSGQGLVAGELFF.

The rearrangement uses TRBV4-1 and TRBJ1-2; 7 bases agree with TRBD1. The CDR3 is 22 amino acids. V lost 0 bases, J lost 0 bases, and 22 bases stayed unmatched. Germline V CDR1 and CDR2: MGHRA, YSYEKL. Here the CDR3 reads CASSQDRLGVYHRDSTNYGYTF. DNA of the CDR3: TGCGCCAGCAGCCAAGATCGATTGGGCGTGTATCACCGGGACAGCACTAACTATGGCTACACCTTC.

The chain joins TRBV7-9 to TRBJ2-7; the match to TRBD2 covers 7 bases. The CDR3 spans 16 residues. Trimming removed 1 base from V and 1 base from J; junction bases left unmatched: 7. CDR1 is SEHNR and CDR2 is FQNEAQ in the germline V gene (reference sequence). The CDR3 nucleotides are TGTGCCAGCAGCTTAGTACTGAGCGGGAATTCCTACGAGCAGTACTTC. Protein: CASSLVLSGNSYEQYF.

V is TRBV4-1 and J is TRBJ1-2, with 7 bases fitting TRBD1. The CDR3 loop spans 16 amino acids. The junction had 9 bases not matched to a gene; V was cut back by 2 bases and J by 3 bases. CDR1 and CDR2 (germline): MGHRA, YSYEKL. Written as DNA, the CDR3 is TGCGCCAGCAGCCAACTTACCTCGACAGGGTACTATGGCTACACCTTC. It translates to CASSQLTSTGYYGYTF.

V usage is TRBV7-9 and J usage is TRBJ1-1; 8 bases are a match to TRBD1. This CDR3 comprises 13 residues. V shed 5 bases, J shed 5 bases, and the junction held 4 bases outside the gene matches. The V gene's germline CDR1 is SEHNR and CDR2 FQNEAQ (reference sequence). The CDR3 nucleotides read TGTGCCAGCAGCCGGACAGGGATGACTGAAGCTTTCTTT. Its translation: CASSRTGMTEAFF.

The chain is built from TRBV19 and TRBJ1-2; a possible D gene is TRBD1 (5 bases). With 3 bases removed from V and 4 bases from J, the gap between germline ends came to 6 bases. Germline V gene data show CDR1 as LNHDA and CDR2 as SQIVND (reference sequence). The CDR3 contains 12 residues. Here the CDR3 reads CASSIDSYGYTF. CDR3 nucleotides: TGTGCCAGTAGTATTGACAGCTATGGCTACACCTTC.

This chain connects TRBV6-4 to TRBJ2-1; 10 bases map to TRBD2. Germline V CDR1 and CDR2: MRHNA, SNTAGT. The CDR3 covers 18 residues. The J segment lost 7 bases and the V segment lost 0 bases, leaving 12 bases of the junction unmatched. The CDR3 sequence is CASSDSPSGGPRANEQFF. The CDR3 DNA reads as TGTGCCAGCAGTGACTCGCCTAGCGGGGGACCAAGGGCAAATGAGCAGTTCTTC.

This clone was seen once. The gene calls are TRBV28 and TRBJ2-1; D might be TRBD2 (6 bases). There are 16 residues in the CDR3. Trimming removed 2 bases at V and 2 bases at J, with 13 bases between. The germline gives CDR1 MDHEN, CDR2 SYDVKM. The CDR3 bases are TGTGCCAGCAGTTTAGGCACTAGCCTGACCTACAATGAGCAGTTCTTC. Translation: CASSLGTSLTYNEQFF.